This TCR beta chain was identified in a study of T cells in Graves' hyperthyroidism and ophthalmopathy. This clonotype was observed many times. Regions amplified from RNA transcripts were the TCR beta CDR3 regions. HTBI primers were used for first-round RT-PCR of the TCR CDR3. Via MiXCR, TCRdb re-called the multiplex PCR reads, giving one row per CDR3 protein. Counted here are approximately 480,000 distinct CDR3 sequences, more than 20% occurring once; the ten biggest clones make up about 30%. This CDR3 spans 17 amino acids. Germline V lookup: CDR1 DFQATT, CDR2 SNEGSKA (reference sequence). V gave up 0 bases and J gave up 14 bases; unmatched junction bases: 20.

The sequence derives from a man younger than 30 with Graves' hyperthyroidism. The chain is built from TRBV20-1 and TRBJ2-4, with TRBD1 identical over 9 bases. Sequenced sample: blood. DNA of the CDR3: TGCAGTGCTAGAGATTACGCTAGGGACAGGGAAGCGAAGGTTAAGTACTTC. The encoded protein is CSARDYARDREAKVKYF.